This T cell receptor beta chain was sequenced for a study of T cell responses to AZD1222 COVID-19 vaccine. Here immunoSEQ multiplex PCR was the method, and the copy in TCRdb shows in-frame clones only, minus some. The sample carries under 150,000 clones, roughly 92% recorded once. V shed 5 bases and J shed 4 bases, with 20 bases lying between them. The CDR3 is 17 residues long. Per the germline V gene, CDR1 is SNHLY and CDR2 is FYNNEI. Sequences were derived from peripheral blood, sampled on day 0 of AZD1222 vaccination. The source is an adult in good health. The rearrangement links TRBV2 to TRBJ1-4; D perhaps matches TRBD1 (6 bases). CDR3 region: CASSPGHTRTYNEKLFF. The CDR3 region has the DNA TGTGCCAGCAGTCCGGGACACACGAGAACTTATAATGAAAAACTGTTTTTT.